This TCR beta chain was obtained from a study of CD8 T cells in ankylosing spondylitis. Study conclusions and caveats: It appeared that ankylosing spondylitis blood was characterized by a TCR beta motif of roughly 8 highly homologous variants. Matched ankylosing spondylitis synovial fluid reportedly showed significant enrichment of disease-linked clones.

V lost 3 bases and J lost 6; bases outside the gene matches: 9. The CDR3 has 14 amino acids. The germline V gene encodes CDR1 DFQATT and CDR2 SNEGSKA (reference sequence). TCRdb used MiXCR to reprocess the 5' RACE reads, holding one entry per CDR3 protein. The sample has about 440,000 distinct CDR3 sequences; 17% are singletons. This clonotype was seen only a few times. Antigen unknown. The chain employs TRBV20-1 and TRBJ1-2; 8 nucleotides match TRBD1. Input material: blood, either unsorted or a sorted T cell fraction (not recorded which). This TCR was sampled from a male donor with ankylosing spondylitis. The DNA of the CDR3 is TGCAGTGCTAGCTCGCCGGGACAGGCGAATGGCTACACCTTC. This gives the protein CSASSPGQANGYTF.